The next 28 T cell receptor beta chains were all read from a single sample in a study of blood T cell repertoires in COVID-19. Only in-frame clones appear in the TCRdb table, and some are missing; sequencing was by immunoSEQ multiplex PCR. The sample lists 150,000 to 200,000 clones, 84% occurring once. Sequences were obtained from peripheral blood. Every receptor here comes from a man in his sixties or seventies with active or convalescent COVID-19.

This clone was observed once. The chain joins TRBV5-5 to TRBJ1-5, with D perhaps matching TRBD1 (6 bases). This CDR3 region has 15 residues. Germline V gene data show CDR1 as SGHKS and CDR2 as YYEKEE (reference sequence). V gave up 1 base and J gave up 1 base, with 9 bases separating them. The CDR3: CASSLTRGSNQPQHF. In nucleotides, the CDR3 is TGTGCCAGCAGCTTGACCAGGGGAAGCAATCAGCCCCAGCATTTT.

This clone was picked up one time. The chain uses TRBV30 and TRBJ1-2, with D hard to call. Per the germline V gene, CDR1 is GTSNPN and CDR2 is SVGIG (reference sequence). V was pared by 6 bases and J by 5 bases, with 16 bases between. The CDR3 extends over 13 amino acids. CDR3 in amino acids: CACPRGIKYGYTF. CDR3 nucleotide sequence: TGTGCCTGTCCCCGAGGAATAAAGTATGGCTACACCTTC.

This chain uses TRBV19 with TRBJ2-7, with TRBD1 as a possible D gene (6 bases). Germline V gene data show CDR1 as LNHDA and CDR2 as SQIVND (reference sequence). The CDR3 has 13 residues. Trimming pared 3 bases from V and 5 bases from J, leaving 11 bases between. CDR3 amino acids: CASSIGEGDEQYF. Written as DNA, the CDR3 is TGTGCCAGTAGTATCGGAGAGGGGGACGAGCAGTACTTC.

The chain has TRBV3-1 (or the pseudogene TRBV3-2) and TRBJ2-5; 9 nucleotides match TRBD1. The V gene's germline CDR1 is LGHDT and CDR2 YNNKEL (reference sequence). J was trimmed by 4 bases and V by 2 bases; bases with no gene match: 5. This CDR3 is 15 amino acids long. The CDR3 sequence is CASSQRGTGLETQYF. The CDR3 coding sequence is TGTGCCAGCAGCCAACGAGGGACAGGGCTAGAGACCCAGTACTTC.

The chain is built from TRBV28 and TRBJ1-5; D is uncertain. Per the germline V gene, CDR1 is MDHEN and CDR2 is SYDVKM. The CDR3 runs 14 residues. Trimming shortened V by 5 bases and J by 6 bases, and 14 bases separated the two germline ends. For the CDR3, the DNA is TGTGCCAGCAGTGCCATAAACGGGGTTCAGCCCCAGCATTTT. Translated, it gives CASSAINGVQPQHF.

A few counts support this clone. The chain combines TRBV24-1 with TRBJ2-1, with 9 bases aligning to TRBD1. The CDR3 is 15 amino acids. Germline V gene data show CDR1 as KGHDR and CDR2 as SFDVKD. With 3 bases clipped from V and 9 bases from J, the junction kept 8 bases outside the gene matches. This CDR3 reads CATSDPGQGGSEQFF. The CDR3 DNA reads TGTGCCACCAGTGATCCGGGACAGGGTGGTAGTGAGCAGTTCTTC.

V and J are TRBV2 and TRBJ1-1; D not resolved. Germline assignment: CDR1 SNHLY and CDR2 FYNNEI. CDR3 length: 13 residues. The V end was cut by 10 bases, the J end by 1 base, with 13 bases between. The CDR3 DNA follows: TGTGCCACCGGGCAGGAGGCGAACACTGAAGCTTTCTTT. Translated: CATGQEANTEAFF.

V gene TRBV25-1 combines with J gene TRBJ2-5; TRBD2 matches 7 bases. The germline V gene has CDR1 MGHDK and CDR2 SYGVNS. V dropped 4 bases and J dropped 5; count of bases not matched to a gene: 10. This CDR3 has 15 residues. The CDR3 sequence: CASSGIAGLQETQYF. The DNA of the CDR3 is TGTGCCAGCAGTGGGATAGCGGGTCTCCAGGAGACCCAGTACTTC.

This rearrangement joins TRBV4-3 to TRBJ2-7; no reliable D call. This CDR3 is 15 amino acids long. Germline V gene lookup returns CDR1 LGHNA and CDR2 YSLEER. Trimming pared 0 bases from V and 0 bases from J, leaving 9 bases between. CDR3 region: CASSQDYPDSYEQYF. CDR3 nucleotide sequence: TGCGCCAGCAGCCAAGATTATCCAGACTCCTACGAGCAGTACTTC.

This clone was seen only once. This chain connects TRBV3-1 (or the pseudogene TRBV3-2) to TRBJ1-2; unclear D gene. CDR1 and CDR2 from the germline V gene are LGHDT and YNNKEL (reference sequence). There are 14 residues in the CDR3. With 2 bases removed from V and 5 bases from J, the gap between germline ends came to 12 bases. This chain's CDR3 is CASSQRAGIYGYTF. CDR3 coding DNA: TGTGCCAGCAGCCAACGTGCAGGCATATATGGCTACACCTTC.

The V gene is TRBV2, the J gene TRBJ2-6; D is unclear. CDR1 SNHLY and CDR2 FYNNEI come from the germline V gene. This CDR3 is 12 amino acids long. Trimming pared 11 bases from V and 0 bases from J, leaving 5 bases between. In nucleotides, the CDR3 is TGTGCCGTCGGCTCTGGGGCCAACGTCCTGACTTTC. Translated: CAVGSGANVLTF.

V gene TRBV5-5 combines with J gene TRBJ2-7; weak D call: TRBD1 (6 bases). Germline V lookup: CDR1 SGHKS, CDR2 YYEKEE (reference sequence). V gave up 5 bases and J gave up 5 bases, with 17 bases separating them. The CDR3 runs 14 residues. CDR3 region: CASSFVAGENEQYF. CDR3 DNA: TGTGCCAGCAGTTTCGTGGCAGGGGAAAACGAGCAGTACTTC.

The chain uses TRBV12-5 and TRBJ1-1; TRBD1 agrees at 7 bases. The length of the CDR3 is 13 residues. V trimming: 7 bases; J trimming: 3 bases; junction bases outside the gene matches: 5. The germline V gene encodes CDR1 LGHNT and CDR2 FRNRAP. CDR3 sequence: CASAKGTDTEAFF. The CDR3 DNA is TGTGCTAGTGCTAAGGGGACAGACACTGAAGCTTTCTTT. The entire variable domain, with the rest obtained from reference TRBV12-5 and TRBJ1-1, is as follows: DARVTQTPRHKVTEMGQEVTMRCQPILGHNTVFWYRQTMMQGLELLAYFRNRAPLDDSGMPKDRFSAEMPDATLATLKIQPSEPRDSAVYFCASAKGTDTEAFFGQGTRLTVV.

J is TRBJ2-7 and V is TRBV2; 11 bases are shared with TRBD1. Germline V CDR1 and CDR2: SNHLY, FYNNEI. V lost 2 bases and J lost 6; bases outside the gene matches: 6. There are 15 residues in the CDR3. The CDR3 sequence is CASSEIRGTGGEQYF. The CDR3 nucleotides read TGTGCCAGCAGTGAAATTCGGGGGACAGGGGGCGAGCAGTACTTC.

The genes are TRBV7-2 and TRBJ2-2; possible D gene TRBD2, 6 bases. V was cut by 4 bases and J by 4 bases, with 13 bases left in between. Per the germline V gene, CDR1 is SGHTA and CDR2 is FQGNSA. The CDR3 runs 15 residues. CDR3 DNA: TGTGCCAGCAGCTCGGGACTGGGGGGCACCGGGGAGCTGTTTTTT. Amino acid sequence: CASSSGLGGTGELFF. Using reference TRBV7-2 and TRBJ2-2 for the parts outside the CDR3, the full variable domain is GAGVSQSPSNKVTEKGKDVELRCDPISGHTALYWYRQSLGQGLEFLIYFQGNSAPDKSGLPSDRFSAERTGGSVSTLTIQRTQQEDSAVYLCASSSGLGGTGELFFGEGSRLTVL.

CDR3 amino acids: CASSPQGIPGNEQFF. The DNA for the CDR3 is TGCGCCAGCAGCCCACAGGGGATACCGGGGAATGAGCAGTTCTTC. The V and J genes are TRBV5-1 and TRBJ2-1; 7 bases are a match to TRBD1. CDR1 is SGHRS, CDR2 YFSETQ, per germline. This CDR3 is 15 amino acids long. V dropped 4 bases and J dropped 7; count of bases not matched to a gene: 11.

Concerning this clone: In the same sample, other DNA sequences code for this CDR3. This rearrangement joins TRBV27 to TRBJ1-6; 10 nucleotides align to TRBD1. The CDR3 is 14 amino acids. CDR1 and CDR2 from the germline V gene are MNHEY and SMNVEV (reference sequence). V dropped 5 bases and J dropped 10; count of bases not matched to a gene: 5. The DNA of the CDR3 is TGTGCCAGCAGTCCAGACAGGGGGCGGTCACCCCTCCACTTT. Protein sequence: CASSPDRGRSPLHF.

The chain employs TRBV7-2 and TRBJ1-2; 8 nucleotides match TRBD1. CDR1 SGHTA and CDR2 FQGNSA come from the germline V gene. Losses at the gene ends were 4 bases for V and 4 bases for J; bases not matched to a gene: 2. The CDR3 runs 13 residues. The CDR3 DNA is TGTGCCAGCAGCTCACAGGGGGTCTATGGCTACACCTTC. Protein sequence: CASSSQGVYGYTF.

The rearrangement links TRBV14 to TRBJ2-3; 8 nucleotides line up with TRBD2. Germline CDR1 and CDR2: SGHDN and FVKESK. The CDR3 sequence is 16 residues long. Trimming at V came to 2 bases and at J to 8 bases, leaving 12 bases not matched to a gene. The CDR3 DNA reads as TGTGCCAGCAGCCAACTAGGACGTAGCGGGACGGGTACGCAGTATTTT. Its protein is CASSQLGRSGTGTQYF. Full variable domain (remainder filled in from reference TRBV14 and TRBJ2-3): EAGVTQFPSHSVIEKGQTVTLRCDPISGHDNLYWYRRVMGKEIKFLLHFVKESKQDESGMPNNRFLAERTGGTYSTLKVQPAELEDSGVYFCASSQLGRSGTGTQYFGPGTRLTVL.

The rearrangement uses TRBV5-1 and TRBJ2-1; TRBD1 is a possible D gene (6 bases). The V and J ends lost 4 bases and 7 bases respectively, with 18 bases between them. The CDR3 is 15 residues long. CDR1 is SGHRS, CDR2 YFSETQ, per germline. CDR3 residues: CASSPRDHQGNEQFF. In nucleotides, the CDR3 is TGCGCCAGCAGCCCAAGGGACCATCAGGGGAATGAGCAGTTCTTC.

This rearrangement joins TRBV5-1 to TRBJ2-3; 9 positions match TRBD2. The CDR3 sequence is 16 residues long. CDR1 is SGHRS and CDR2 is YFSETQ in the germline V gene. V dropped 4 bases and J dropped 2; count of bases not matched to a gene: 8. The CDR3 reads CASSRQASGNTDTQYF. In nucleotides, the CDR3 is TGCGCCAGCAGCCGCCAGGCTAGCGGGAACACAGATACGCAGTATTTT. Filled out from reference TRBV5-1 and TRBJ2-3, the complete variable domain reads KAGVTQTPRYLIKTRGQQVTLSCSPISGHRSVSWYQQTPGQGLQFLFEYFSETQRNKGNFPGRFSGRQFSNSRSEMNVSTLELGDSALYLCASSRQASGNTDTQYFGPGTRLTVL.

The rearrangement uses TRBV13 and TRBJ2-2; D is unresolved. There are 16 residues in the CDR3. V dropped 5 bases and J dropped 1 base, with 14 bases sitting between them. Germline CDR1 and CDR2: PRHDT and FYEKMQ (reference sequence). In DNA form, the CDR3 reads TGTGCCAGCAGCCCAGGTATACGGATGAACACCGGGGAGCTGTTTTTT. As protein: CASSPGIRMNTGELFF.

The chain joins TRBV19 to TRBJ2-7, with D tentatively TRBD1 (6 bases). The ends were cut back, 9 bases at V and 0 bases at J, with 12 bases in the middle. The CDR3 consists of 13 residues. Germline V CDR1 and CDR2: LNHDA, SQIVND (reference sequence). CDR3 sequence reads: CASRTAASYEQYF. The CDR3 DNA is TGTGCCAGCCGGACAGCTGCCTCCTACGAGCAGTACTTC. The entire variable domain, with the rest obtained from reference TRBV19 and TRBJ2-7, is as follows: DGGITQSPKYLFRKEGQNVTLSCEQNLNHDAMYWYRQDPGQGLRLIYYSQIVNDFQKGDIAEGYSVSREKKESFPLTVTSAQKNPTAFYLCASRTAASYEQYFGPGTRLTVT.

V gene TRBV7-2 combines with J gene TRBJ2-7, with no clear D. CDR3 length equals 11 residues. The germline V and J ends were trimmed by 2 bases and 4 bases, with 3 bases remaining between them. Germline V gives CDR1 SGHTA, CDR2 FQGNSA. In DNA, the CDR3 is TGTGCCAGCAGCTTACTATACGAGCAGTACTTC. It specifies CASSLLYEQYF. The full variable domain, in which reference TRBV7-2 and TRBJ2-7 provide the parts outside the CDR3, is GAGVSQSPSNKVTEKGKDVELRCDPISGHTALYWYRQSLGQGLEFLIYFQGNSAPDKSGLPSDRFSAERTGGSVSTLTIQRTQQEDSAVYLCASSLLYEQYFGPGTRLTVT.

The CDR3 DNA reads TGCGCCAGCAGCCCGGACAGCTATTATCAGCCCCAGCATTTT. Amino acid sequence: CASSPDSYYQPQHF. This chain connects TRBV5-1 to TRBJ1-5; maybe TRBD1 (6 bases). Germline lookup yields CDR1 SGHRS and CDR2 YFSETQ. The CDR3 spans 14 residues. V dropped 4 bases and J dropped 5 bases, with 13 bases sitting between them.

J is TRBJ1-2 and V is TRBV12-3 or TRBV12-4, with 7 bases matching TRBD1. The ends lost 5 bases at V and 7 bases at J; junction bases unmatched: 7. This CDR3 contains 13 residues. The CDR3 sequence is CASSGEGASGYTF. The CDR3 DNA reads TGTGCCAGCAGTGGTGAGGGGGCTTCTGGCTACACCTTC.

This chain links TRBV5-6 with TRBJ1-2; D might be TRBD1 (6 bases). Per germline, CDR1 SGHDT and CDR2 YYEEEE. The CDR3 totals 17 residues. V dropped 0 bases and J dropped 3 bases, with 18 bases sitting between them. CDR3 protein: CASSLAGRGMSDYGYTF. CDR3 sequence (DNA): TGTGCCAGCAGCTTGGCCGGCAGGGGAATGTCAGACTATGGCTACACCTTC. The whole variable domain, remainder taken from reference TRBV5-6 and TRBJ1-2, is DAGVTQSPTHLIKTRGQQVTLRCSPKSGHDTVSWYQQALGQGPQFIFQYYEEEERQRGNFPDRFSGHQFPNYSSELNVNALLLGDSALYLCASSLAGRGMSDYGYTFGSGTRLTVV.

The chain uses TRBV4-3 and TRBJ1-3; a weak D match, TRBD1 (5 bases). The V end was cut by 1 base, the J end by 8 bases, with 18 bases between. The CDR3 has 16 residues. Germline lookup yields CDR1 LGHNA and CDR2 YSLEER. CDR3 sequence (DNA): TGCGCCAGCAGCCAAGGCCGACAGCGAACCGGAGACACCATATATTTT. Its protein is CASSQGRQRTGDTIYF.